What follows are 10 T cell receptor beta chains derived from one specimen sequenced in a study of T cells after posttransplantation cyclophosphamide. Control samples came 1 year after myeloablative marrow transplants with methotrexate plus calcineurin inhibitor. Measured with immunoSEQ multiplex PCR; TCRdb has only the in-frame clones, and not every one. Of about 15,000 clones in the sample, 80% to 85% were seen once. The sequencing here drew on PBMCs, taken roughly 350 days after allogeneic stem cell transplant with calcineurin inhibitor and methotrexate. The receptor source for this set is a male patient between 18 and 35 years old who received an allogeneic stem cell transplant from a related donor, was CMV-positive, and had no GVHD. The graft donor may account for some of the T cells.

CDR3 protein: CASSFTPSGITNEQFF. The CDR3 region has the DNA TGTGCCAGCAGCTTTACCCCTAGCGGGATTACAAATGAGCAGTTCTTC. This sequence joins TRBV11-1 and TRBJ2-1; 9 nucleotides match TRBD2. V shed 3 bases and J 7 bases; nucleotides not matched to a gene: 10. Looked up from germline, CDR1 is SGHAT and CDR2 is FQDESV (reference sequence). The CDR3 has 16 amino acids.

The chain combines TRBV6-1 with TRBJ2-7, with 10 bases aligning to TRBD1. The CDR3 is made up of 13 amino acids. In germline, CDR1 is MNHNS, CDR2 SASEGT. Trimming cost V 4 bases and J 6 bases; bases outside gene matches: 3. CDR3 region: CASSVWTGGEQYF. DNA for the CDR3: TGTGCCAGCAGTGTCTGGACAGGGGGCGAGCAGTACTTC.

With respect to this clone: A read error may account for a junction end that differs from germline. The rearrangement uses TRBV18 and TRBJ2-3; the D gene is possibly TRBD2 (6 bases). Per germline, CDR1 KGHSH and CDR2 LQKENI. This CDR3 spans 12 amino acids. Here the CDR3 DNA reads TGTGCCAGCTCCGCACCGACTCGGGGGAGTGATTTT. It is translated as CASSAPTRGSDF.

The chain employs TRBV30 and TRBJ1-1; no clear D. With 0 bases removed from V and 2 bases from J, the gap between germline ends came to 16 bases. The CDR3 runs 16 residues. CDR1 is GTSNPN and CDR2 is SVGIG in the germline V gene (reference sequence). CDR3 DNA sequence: TGTGCCTGGAGTGTAATCCGCCCGGGGATAAACACTGAAGCTTTCTTT. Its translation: CAWSVIRPGINTEAFF.

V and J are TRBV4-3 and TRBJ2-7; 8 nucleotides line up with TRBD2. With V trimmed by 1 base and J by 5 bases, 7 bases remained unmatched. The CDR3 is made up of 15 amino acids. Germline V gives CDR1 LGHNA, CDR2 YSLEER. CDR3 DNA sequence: TGCGCCAGCAGCCAAGTGACGGGGGGGCGAAACGAGCAGTACTTC. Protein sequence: CASSQVTGGRNEQYF.

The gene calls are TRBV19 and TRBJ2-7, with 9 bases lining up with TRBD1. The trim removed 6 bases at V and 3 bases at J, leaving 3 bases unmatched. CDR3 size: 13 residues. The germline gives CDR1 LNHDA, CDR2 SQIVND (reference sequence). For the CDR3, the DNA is TGTGCCAGTAGACTGGGACAGGGCTACGAGCAGTACTTC. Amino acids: CASRLGQGYEQYF.

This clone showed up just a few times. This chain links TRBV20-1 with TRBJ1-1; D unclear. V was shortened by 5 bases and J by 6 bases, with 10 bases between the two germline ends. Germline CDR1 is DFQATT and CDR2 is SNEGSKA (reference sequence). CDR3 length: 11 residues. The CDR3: CSAAMHPEAFF. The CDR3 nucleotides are TGCAGTGCTGCGATGCATCCTGAAGCTTTCTTT.

Here the CDR3 reads CASSLTGQGSAGELFF. The CDR3 DNA sequence: TGCGCCAGCAGCTTGACGGGACAGGGGTCTGCCGGGGAGCTGTTTTTT. The genes are TRBV5-1 and TRBJ2-2; TRBD1 agrees at 10 bases. CDR1 and CDR2 (germline): SGHRS, YFSETQ. The ends lost 1 base at V and 6 bases at J; junction bases unmatched: 6. There are 16 residues in the CDR3.

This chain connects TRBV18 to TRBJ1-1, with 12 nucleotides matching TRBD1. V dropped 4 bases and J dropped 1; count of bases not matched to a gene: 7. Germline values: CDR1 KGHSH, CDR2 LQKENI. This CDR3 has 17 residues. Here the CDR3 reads CASSHWGQGASNTEAFF. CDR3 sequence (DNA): TGTGCCAGCTCACACTGGGGACAGGGGGCTTCGAACACTGAAGCTTTCTTT.

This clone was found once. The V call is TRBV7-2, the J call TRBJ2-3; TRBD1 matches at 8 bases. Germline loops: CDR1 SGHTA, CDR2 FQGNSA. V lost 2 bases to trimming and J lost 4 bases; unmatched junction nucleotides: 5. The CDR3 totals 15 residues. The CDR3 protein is CASSLIGTGPDTQYF. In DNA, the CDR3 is TGTGCCAGCAGCTTAATCGGGACAGGTCCAGATACGCAGTATTTT.